The T cell receptor (beta chain) under discussion was sequenced for a study of OX40 agonist ivuxolimab in advanced cancers. Patients who had autoimmune disease history or got systemic immunosuppression were left out. This clone showed up just once. Its antigen remains unknown. TCRdb's copy holds only in-frame clones and misses some; the assay was immunoSEQ multiplex PCR. The data hold tens of thousands of clones, with roughly nine tenths observed a single time. The V gene end was trimmed by 6 bases and the J gene end by 7 bases; junction bases not matched to a gene: 3. The CDR3 has 13 residues. Per germline, CDR1 MNHNS and CDR2 SASEGT. Overall study findings and caveats: With doses of 0.1 to 3.0 mg/kg, CD4+ and CD8+ blood T cells had undergone clonal expansion by week 6.

This specimen consisted of CD4+ or CD8+ T cells sorted from blood, obtained in a trial of the OX40 agonist ivuxolimab. The chain joins TRBV6-1 to TRBJ1-1, with 12 bases aligning to TRBD1. The receptor was derived from an adult with an advanced solid tumor such as melanoma, head and neck, liver or kidney cancer. The CDR3 DNA reads TGTGCCAGCAGGGGGACAGGGGGCTTTGAAGCTTTCTTT. Protein product: CASRGTGGFEAFF.